Listed below are T cell receptor beta chains from one sample, sequenced in a study of post-analysis software for immune sequencing data. From the PCR reads, TCRdb called clonotypes with MiXCR, one entry per CDR3 protein. The sample includes approximately 690,000 distinct CDR3 sequences, approximately 60% of them seen just once. Sequencing was done on a sample of blood. Receptors were obtained from a girl aged 2-10 years with multiple sclerosis. Each CDR3 is given with its conserved first and last residue. D genes are given only for firm matches. Clone sizes are given selectively: once, few, many, or a class where the clone is expanded.

>TRBJ2-1|-|-|TRBV12-3/TRBV12-4
TGTGCCAGCAGTTACAGGGCTGCCTACAATGAGCAGTTCTTC
CASSYRAAYNEQFF
>TRBJ2-1|-|-|TRBV6-5
TGTGCCAGCAGTTCCGGGATCAACACCGATTACAATGAGCAGTTCTTC
CASSSGINTDYNEQFF
>TRBJ2-1|-|TRBD2|TRBV12-3/TRBV12-4
TGTGCCAGCAGCTACCGACTAGCGGGGGTCGATGAGCAGTTCTTC
CASSYRLAGVDEQFF
>TRBJ2-1|-|TRBD1|TRBV29-1
TGCAGCGTTGAAATGGAAACAGGGGTTTTCTATGAGCAGTTCTTC
CSVEMETGVFYEQFF
>TRBJ1-2|few|-|TRBV29-1
TGCAGCGTTGTAGCCGACTATGGCTACACCTTC
CSVVADYGYTF
>TRBJ2-4|-|-|TRBV18
TGTGCCAGCTCACCCCTACGTCCGGCAGAGAAAACTTTAGCCAAAAACATTCAGTACTTC
CASSPLRPAEKTLAKNIQYF
>TRBJ2-1|once|-|TRBV7-9
TGTGCCAGCAGCTATGCGGAGGGGGGGTCCTACAATGAGCAGTTCTTC
CASSYAEGGSYNEQFF
>TRBJ2-5|-|-|TRBV20-1
TGCAGTGCTCTCAAAGCGGGCAGCGGAAGGGAGACCCAGTACTTC
CSALKAGSGRETQYF
>TRBJ2-3|-|TRBD2|TRBV20-1
TGCAGTGCTAGAGATCCCAGCGGGGGGCACACAGATACGCAGTATTTT
CSARDPSGGHTDTQYF
>TRBJ2-5|-|TRBD2|TRBV10-3
TGTGCCACTATGGGACAGGGGACGGCGGGACTAGCGGGAGGAGTAGAGACCCAGTACTTC
CATMGQGTAGLAGGVETQYF
>TRBJ2-3|-|-|TRBV6-5
TGTGCCAGCAGCCGAACCCCGGGTTCCTCGTCAGATACGCAGTATTTT
CASSRTPGSSSDTQYF
>TRBJ1-1|few|-|TRBV12-3/TRBV12-4
TGTGCCAGCAGTTACAGGGAAGGCACTGAAGCTTTCTTT
CASSYREGTEAFF
>TRBJ2-5|-|-|TRBV12-3/TRBV12-4
TGTGCCAGCACCCACACTGACCAAGAGACCCAGTACTTC
CASTHTDQETQYF
>TRBJ2-1|-|TRBD1|TRBV27
TGTGCCAGCAGTCCCGAAAACAGGGGGCTCCCCGGCGGCGAGCAGTTCTTC
CASSPENRGLPGGEQFF
>TRBJ2-1|-|TRBD2|TRBV11-1
TGTGCCAGCAGCTTAGCGCTAGCGGGAGGAGGATACAATGAGCAGTTCTTC
CASSLALAGGGYNEQFF
>TRBJ1-1|-|TRBD1|TRBV12-3/TRBV12-4
TGTGCCAGCAGCTTACGGGGGGACAGCTCAGGGGTTGAAGCTTTCTTT
CASSLRGDSSGVEAFF
>TRBJ1-2|-|TRBD1|TRBV6-5
TGTGCCAGCACCCGTGACAGGGTAGGCTACACCTTC
CASTRDRVGYTF
>TRBJ2-1|few|TRBD2|TRBV29-1
TGCAGCGTCGGGGGGTCGGTAGCCAGCTCCTACAATGAGCAGTTCTTC
CSVGGSVASSYNEQFF
>TRBJ1-2|few|TRBD1|TRBV20-1
TGCAGTGCTTCCGAGTCCCGGGACAGGGTTTACGGCTACACCTTC
CSASESRDRVYGYTF
>TRBJ2-3|-|-|TRBV7-2
TGTGCCAGCAGCTCATGGGGGCCCACAGATACGCAGTATTTT
CASSSWGPTDTQYF
>TRBJ1-5|-|-|TRBV29-1
TGCAGCGTTGAAGAAGGCCCCAATCAGCCCCAGCATTTT
CSVEEGPNQPQHF
>TRBJ1-2|-|-|TRBV12-3/TRBV12-4
TGTGCCAGCAGTTCCTCGGGGGCCAGCCGGGGAGGCTACACCTTC
CASSSSGASRGGYTF
>TRBJ1-2|few|TRBD1|TRBV20-1
TGCAGTGCTAGAGGTTTGGGACAGGGTGACTATGGCTACACCTTC
CSARGLGQGDYGYTF
>TRBJ1-2|-|-|TRBV29-1
TGCAGCACCTACAGGGATGGCTACACCTTC
CSTYRDGYTF
>TRBJ1-3|-|-|TRBV10-2
TGCGCCAGCAGTGAGTCCGCAGGAGTAGGAAACACCATATATTTT
CASSESAGVGNTIYF
>TRBJ1-2|-|-|TRBV27
TGTGCCAGCAGTTTATCCAGCGCGGAAGCTAACTATGGCTACACCTTC
CASSLSSAEANYGYTF
>TRBJ2-4|-|-|TRBV7-9
TGTGCCAGCGCCTCCGGCGTTGGCGGGAACATTCAGTACTTC
CASASGVGGNIQYF
>TRBJ2-3|-|TRBD2|TRBV6-2/TRBV6-3
TGTGCCAGCAGTTACGGAAGCGGGGGGTTAACAGATACGCAGTATTTT
CASSYGSGGLTDTQYF
>TRBJ1-5|-|-|TRBV28
TGTGCCAGCAGCCGAACAGGGACACCCTATCAGCCCCAGCATTTT
CASSRTGTPYQPQHF
>TRBJ1-2|-|-|TRBV28
TGTGCCAGCAGTCCGTACACTAGGCAGGACTATGGCTACACCTTC
CASSPYTRQDYGYTF
>TRBJ2-1|-|-|TRBV2
TGTGCCAGCAGTGAAAACTTCGAAGAGCAGTTCTTC
CASSENFEEQFF
>TRBJ2-7|-|TRBD2|TRBV10-3
TGTGCCACGAGCGGACTAGCGGGAGGCAGCTCCTACGAGCAGTACTTC
CATSGLAGGSSYEQYF
>TRBJ2-3|-|-|TRBV25-1
TGTGCCAGCAGTGAAATGGAGCACACAGATACGCAGTATTTT
CASSEMEHTDTQYF
>TRBJ1-1|-|TRBD1|TRBV5-6
TGTGCCAGCAGCCTAAGGACAGGATTAAACACTGAAGCTTTCTTT
CASSLRTGLNTEAFF
>TRBJ1-1|few|-|TRBV29-1
TGCAGCGGAACCCGTATGGAGTTGACTGAAGCTTTCTTT
CSGTRMELTEAFF
>TRBJ2-1|-|-|TRBV20-1
TGCAGTGCTAGACGGGGGAGAGTAGCCAATGAGCAGTTCTTC
CSARRGRVANEQFF
>TRBJ2-7|-|-|TRBV6-1
TGTGCCAGCAGTTTGAGACAGGCCCTCTCCTACGAGCAGTACTTC
CASSLRQALSYEQYF
>TRBJ2-7|-|-|TRBV7-9
TGTGCCAGCAGTCTCGGACAGCCGTCCTACGAGCAGTACTTC
CASSLGQPSYEQYF